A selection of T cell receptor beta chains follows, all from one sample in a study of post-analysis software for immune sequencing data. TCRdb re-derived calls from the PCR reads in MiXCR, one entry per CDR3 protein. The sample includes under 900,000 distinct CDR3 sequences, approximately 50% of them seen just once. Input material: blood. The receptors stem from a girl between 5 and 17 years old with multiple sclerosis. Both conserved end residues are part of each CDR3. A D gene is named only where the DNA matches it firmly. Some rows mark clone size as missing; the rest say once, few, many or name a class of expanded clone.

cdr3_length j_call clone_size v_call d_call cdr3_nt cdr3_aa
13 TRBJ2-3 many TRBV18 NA TGTGCCAGCTCACCACCTAGCACAGATACGCAGTATTTT CASSPPSTDTQYF
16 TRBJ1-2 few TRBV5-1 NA TGCGCCAGCAGCTTGGGGACGGAGTTAGCTAACTATGGCTACACCTTC CASSLGTELANYGYTF
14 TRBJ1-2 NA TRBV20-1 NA TGCAGTGCTAGGGTCCGGTGGTCAGACTATGGCTACACCTTC CSARVRWSDYGYTF
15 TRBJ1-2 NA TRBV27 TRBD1 TGTGCCAGCAGTACCGCGACAGGGCCCAGGGGGGGCTACACCTTC CASSTATGPRGGYTF
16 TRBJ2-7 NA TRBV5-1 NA TGCGCCAGCAGCCCTGGCAGGAGCGGAGGTTCCTACGAGCAGTACTTC CASSPGRSGGSYEQYF
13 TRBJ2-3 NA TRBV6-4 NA TGTGTCAGCAGTGAAGTTTTCACAGATACGCAGTATTTT CVSSEVFTDTQYF
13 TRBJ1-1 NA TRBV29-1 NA TGCAGCGTTGACAGGACGCAGGGACCTGAAGCTTTCTTT CSVDRTQGPEAFF
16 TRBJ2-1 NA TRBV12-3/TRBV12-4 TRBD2 TGTGCCAGCAGCCACTCTCTAGCGGGAATTGCGAATGAGCAGTTCTTC CASSHSLAGIANEQFF
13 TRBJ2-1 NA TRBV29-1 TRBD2 TGCAGCGTTTGGGGAGGGACTAGGGCTGAGCAGTTCTTC CSVWGGTRAEQFF
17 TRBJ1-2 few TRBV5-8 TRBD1 TGTGCCAGCAGTTATCGACAGGGCACGTTCATCCACTATGGCTACACCTTC CASSYRQGTFIHYGYTF
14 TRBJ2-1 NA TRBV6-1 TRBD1 TGTGCCAGCAGTGATACAGGGGGCGAGTATGAGCAGTTCTTC CASSDTGGEYEQFF
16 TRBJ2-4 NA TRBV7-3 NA TGTGCCAGCAGCGTGGGGGGCCAGATAGCCAAAAACATTCAGTACTTC CASSVGGQIAKNIQYF
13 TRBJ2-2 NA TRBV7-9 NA TGTGCCAGCAGCTTCTTTGACGCCGGGGAGCTGTTTTTT CASSFFDAGELFF
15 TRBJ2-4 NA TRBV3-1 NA TGTGCCAGCAGCCATACGGAGGGACGCAAAAACATTCAGTACTTC CASSHTEGRKNIQYF
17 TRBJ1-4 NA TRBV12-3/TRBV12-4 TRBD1 TGTGCCAGCAGTTCCGGGACAGGGTGGGGAACTAATGAAAAACTGTTTTTT CASSSGTGWGTNEKLFF
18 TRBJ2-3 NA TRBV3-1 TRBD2 TGTGCCAGCAGCTCCTTGGGAGGGAGGGGTTGGACCACAGATACGCAGTATTTT CASSSLGGRGWTTDTQYF
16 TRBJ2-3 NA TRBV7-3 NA TGTGCCAGCAGCTTAAACCCGGGAGTCGGCACAGATACGCAGTATTTT CASSLNPGVGTDTQYF
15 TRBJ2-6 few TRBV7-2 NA TGTGCCAGCAGACTAAATGGCCTAGGGGCCAACGTCCTGACTTTC CASRLNGLGANVLTF
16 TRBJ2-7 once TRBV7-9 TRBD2 TGTGCCAGCAGCCGCGGACTAGCGGACAGCTCCTACGAGCAGTACTTC CASSRGLADSSYEQYF
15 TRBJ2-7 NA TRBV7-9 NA TGTGCCAGCAGCCTTCCCAACAGGGAATCCTACGAGCAGTACTTC CASSLPNRESYEQYF
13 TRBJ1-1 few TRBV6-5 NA TGTGCCAGCAGTTACTCCGGGCGGCTCGAAGCTTTCTTT CASSYSGRLEAFF
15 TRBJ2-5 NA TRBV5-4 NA TGTGCCAGCAGCTTGAAGTCTGGGATGCAAGAGACCCAGTACTTC CASSLKSGMQETQYF
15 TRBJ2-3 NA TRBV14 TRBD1 TGTGCCAGCAGCCAAGGAACAGGGGGCACAGATACGCAGTATTTT CASSQGTGGTDTQYF
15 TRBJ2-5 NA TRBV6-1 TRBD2 TGTGCCAGCAGTGAAGCGAGACTAGCGATAGAGACCCAGTACTTC CASSEARLAIETQYF
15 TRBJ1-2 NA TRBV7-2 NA TGTGCCAGCAGCTTAGCGCTTACAGCTAACTATGGCTACACCTTC CASSLALTANYGYTF